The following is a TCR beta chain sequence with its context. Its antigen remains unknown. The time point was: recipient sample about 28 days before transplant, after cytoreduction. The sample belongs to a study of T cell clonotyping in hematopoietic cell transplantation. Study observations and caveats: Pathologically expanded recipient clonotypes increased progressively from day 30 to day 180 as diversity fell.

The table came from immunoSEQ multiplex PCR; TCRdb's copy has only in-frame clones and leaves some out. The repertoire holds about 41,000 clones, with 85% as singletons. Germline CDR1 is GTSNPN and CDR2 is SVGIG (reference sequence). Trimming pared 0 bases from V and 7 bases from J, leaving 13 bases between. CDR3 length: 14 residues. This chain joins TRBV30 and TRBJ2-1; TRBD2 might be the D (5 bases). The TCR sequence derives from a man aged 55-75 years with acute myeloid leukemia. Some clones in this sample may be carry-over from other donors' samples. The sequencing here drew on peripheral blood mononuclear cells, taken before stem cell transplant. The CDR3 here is CAWSVGLAKNEQFF. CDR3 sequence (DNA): TGTGCCTGGAGTGTAGGTCTAGCAAAGAATGAGCAGTTCTTC.